This is a list of T cell receptor beta chains from one sample in a study of cytomegalovirus exposure and HLA in healthy donors. Produced via immunoSEQ multiplex PCR; TCRdb's table is partial and in-frame only. Among approximately 150,000 clones, more than 75% were seen once, and the ten largest hold under 3%. Specimen: PBMCs. These TCRs come from a female donor in good health and CMV-seronegative. CDR3s include the opening cysteine and the closing phenylalanine or tryptophan. The D gene is left open where the match is weak. Some rows mark clone size as missing; the rest say once, few, many or name a class of expanded clone.

V,J,D,size,CDR3,DNA
TRBV6-6,TRBJ2-3,TRBD2,NA,CASSYGLASTDTQYF,TGTGCCAGCAGTTATGGACTAGCAAGCACAGATACGCAGTATTTT
TRBV7-6,TRBJ1-1,NA,NA,CASSLSTGPNTEAFF,TGTGCCAGCAGCTTATCGACAGGCCCTAACACTGAAGCTTTCTTT
TRBV28,TRBJ1-5,TRBD1,NA,CASRETGLHYSNQPQHF,TGTGCCAGCAGGGAGACAGGGCTTCATTATAGCAATCAGCCCCAGCATTTT
TRBV2,TRBJ2-7,TRBD1,NA,CASGDRDPLSYEQYF,TGTGCCAGCGGTGACAGGGATCCCCTTTCCTACGAGCAGTACTTC
TRBV27,TRBJ2-7,NA,NA,CASSLSRGPYEQYF,TGTGCCAGCAGTTTAAGCAGGGGACCCTACGAGCAGTACTTC
TRBV9,TRBJ2-1,TRBD2,NA,CASSSSTGGPHNEQFF,TGTGCCAGCAGCTCATCCACGGGAGGGCCACACAATGAGCAGTTCTTC
TRBV29-1,TRBJ2-7,NA,NA,CSVRTHLSYEQYF,TGCAGCGTTCGGACACACCTTTCCTACGAGCAGTACTTC
TRBV7-9,TRBJ2-7,NA,few,CASGDGGYEQYF,TGTGCCAGCGGGGATGGAGGCTACGAGCAGTACTTC
TRBV28,TRBJ1-4,TRBD1,NA,CASTHRGRIEKLFF,TGTGCCAGCACCCACAGGGGGCGCATTGAAAAACTGTTTTTT
TRBV6-1,TRBJ2-7,TRBD1,NA,CASSADRYEQYF,TGTGCCAGCAGTGCGGACAGGTACGAGCAGTACTTC
TRBV7-9,TRBJ2-3,NA,NA,CASSLQGGVIDTQYF,TGTGCCAGCAGCTTACAGGGGGGAGTTATAGATACGCAGTATTTT
TRBV19,TRBJ1-5,TRBD1,NA,CASSMNPQGASNQPQHF,TGTGCCAGTAGTATGAATCCCCAGGGGGCTAGCAATCAGCCCCAGCATTTT
TRBV7-8,TRBJ2-1,NA,NA,CASSLVQGIGEQFF,TGTGCCAGCAGCTTAGTTCAGGGGATCGGGGAGCAGTTCTTC
TRBV6-1,TRBJ2-2,NA,NA,CASFRGARITGELFF,TGTGCCAGCTTTCGGGGTGCCCGAATCACCGGGGAGCTGTTTTTT
TRBV4-2,TRBJ2-1,TRBD2,NA,CASSQDLWTSIPSSYNEQFF,TGTGCCAGCAGCCAAGATCTCTGGACTAGCATTCCAAGCTCCTACAATGAGCAGTTCTTC
TRBV9,TRBJ1-2,TRBD1,NA,CASTKTGSGEGYTF,TGTGCCAGCACTAAGACAGGGTCCGGGGAGGGCTACACCTTC
TRBV7-2,TRBJ1-1,NA,NA,CASSLNTRLMNTEAFF,TGTGCCAGCAGCTTAAACACCAGACTCATGAACACTGAAGCTTTCTTT
TRBV7-6,TRBJ2-7,NA,NA,CASSPKGGLSSYEQYF,TGTGCCAGCAGCCCCAAGGGGGGGCTCTCCTCCTACGAGCAGTACTTC
TRBV7-9,TRBJ1-2,NA,once,CASSLEVVGGRNYGYTF,TGTGCCAGCAGCTTAGAAGTCGTCGGGGGGCGTAACTATGGCTACACCTTC
TRBV6-5,TRBJ2-2,TRBD2,once,CASSYFPSGIGELFF,TGTGCCAGCAGTTACTTCCCTAGCGGGATCGGGGAGCTGTTTTTT
TRBV7-8,TRBJ1-4,NA,NA,CASSLADSQELFF,TGTGCCAGCAGCTTAGCGGACAGCCAAGAACTGTTTTTT
TRBV11-2,TRBJ2-5,TRBD1,NA,CASSAGQGAETQYF,TGTGCCAGCAGCGCGGGACAGGGGGCGGAGACCCAGTACTTC
TRBV5-4,TRBJ1-2,TRBD1,NA,CASSRNDRDKVGYTF,TGTGCCAGCAGCCGTAATGACAGGGATAAGGTTGGCTACACCTTC
TRBV2,TRBJ1-5,TRBD1,few,CASRESGTGNQPQHF,TGTGCCAGCAGGGAATCCGGGACAGGCAATCAGCCCCAGCATTTT
TRBV5-1,TRBJ1-6,NA,NA,CASSSWGQGRDSPLHF,TGCGCCAGCAGCTCTTGGGGGCAGGGTCGTGATTCACCCCTCCACTTT
TRBV28,TRBJ2-1,NA,NA,CASRHETVYNEQFF,TGTGCCAGCAGACATGAGACAGTATACAATGAGCAGTTCTTC
TRBV21-1,TRBJ2-7,NA,NA,CASSKDAVRYEQYF,TGTGCCAGCAGCAAAGACGCGGTTAGGTACGAGCAGTACTTC
TRBV28,TRBJ1-2,NA,NA,CASSLLAGFGYPF,TGTGCCAGCAGTTTATTGGCAGGCTTTGGCTACCCCTTC
TRBV5-6,TRBJ1-2,NA,NA,CASSSTLAYGYTF,TGTGCCAGCAGCTCGACTTTAGCCTATGGCTACACCTTC
TRBV9,TRBJ1-3,NA,NA,CASSVGGGFSTGNTIYF,TGTGCCAGCAGCGTAGGGGGAGGGTTCTCTACTGGAAACACCATATATTTT
TRBV5-1,TRBJ2-1,NA,NA,CASSLDQVSNEQFF,TGCGCCAGCAGCTTGGATCAGGTGTCCAATGAGCAGTTCTTC
TRBV28,TRBJ2-1,TRBD2,NA,CGSGNRVVYNEQFF,TGCGGTAGCGGGAACAGGGTAGTTTACAATGAGCAGTTCTTC
TRBV7-8,TRBJ2-7,NA,NA,CASSLLSRGDSEQYF,TGTGCCAGCAGCTTATTAAGCAGGGGGGATAGCGAGCAGTACTTC
TRBV28,TRBJ1-5,TRBD1,NA,CASSSPLLQGEHNQPQHF,TGTGCCAGCAGTTCCCCCCTGTTACAGGGGGAACACAATCAGCCCCAGCATTTT
TRBV28,TRBJ1-5,NA,NA,CASNVGPGPQHF,TGTGCCAGCAACGTTGGCCCGGGGCCCCAGCATTTT
TRBV28,TRBJ2-7,TRBD1,NA,CASSPLRDREISGGRGSLHYEQYF,TGTGCCAGCAGTCCTTTACGGGACAGAGAAATTTCGGGCGGTCGAGGCTCCTTACACTACGAGCAGTACTTC
TRBV14,TRBJ1-4,NA,NA,CASSQLSREKLFF,TGTGCCAGCAGCCAACTAAGCCGGGAAAAACTGTTTTTT
TRBV5-4,TRBJ1-1,TRBD1,NA,CASSETGFLTEAFF,TGTGCCAGCAGCGAGACAGGGTTTCTCACTGAAGCTTTCTTT
TRBV16,TRBJ1-1,NA,few,CASSRHSSVGSEAFF,TGTGCCAGCAGCCGCCACAGTTCAGTCGGCTCTGAAGCTTTCTTT
TRBV9,TRBJ2-7,TRBD1,once,CASSAAGQGAYEQYF,TGTGCCAGCAGCGCCGCCGGACAGGGGGCCTACGAGCAGTACTTC
TRBV11-2,TRBJ1-3,NA,NA,CASSRGAYTIYF,TGTGCCAGCAGCCGGGGGGCCTACACCATATATTTT
TRBV19,TRBJ2-1,NA,NA,CASSIGRRPTGNEQFF,TGTGCCAGTAGTATCGGGAGACGTCCTACGGGCAATGAGCAGTTCTTC
TRBV5-1,TRBJ2-5,TRBD1,NA,CASSPTGGTETQYF,TGCGCCAGCAGCCCAACAGGGGGGACGGAGACCCAGTACTTC
TRBV10-3,TRBJ2-2,TRBD2,NA,CAISGGGNGLAQNTGELFF,TGTGCCATCAGTGGGGGGGGGAATGGACTAGCTCAGAACACCGGGGAGCTGTTTTTT
TRBV28,TRBJ2-3,TRBD2,NA,CASSLLAGGIDTQYF,TGTGCCAGCAGTTTATTAGCGGGAGGGATAGATACGCAGTATTTT
TRBV2,TRBJ1-2,NA,NA,CASSVGVGNGYTF,TGTGCCAGCAGTGTAGGGGTCGGAAATGGCTACACCTTC
TRBV5-4,TRBJ2-1,TRBD2,NA,CASSPSGGGYEQFF,TGTGCCAGCAGCCCTAGCGGGGGGGGATATGAGCAGTTCTTC